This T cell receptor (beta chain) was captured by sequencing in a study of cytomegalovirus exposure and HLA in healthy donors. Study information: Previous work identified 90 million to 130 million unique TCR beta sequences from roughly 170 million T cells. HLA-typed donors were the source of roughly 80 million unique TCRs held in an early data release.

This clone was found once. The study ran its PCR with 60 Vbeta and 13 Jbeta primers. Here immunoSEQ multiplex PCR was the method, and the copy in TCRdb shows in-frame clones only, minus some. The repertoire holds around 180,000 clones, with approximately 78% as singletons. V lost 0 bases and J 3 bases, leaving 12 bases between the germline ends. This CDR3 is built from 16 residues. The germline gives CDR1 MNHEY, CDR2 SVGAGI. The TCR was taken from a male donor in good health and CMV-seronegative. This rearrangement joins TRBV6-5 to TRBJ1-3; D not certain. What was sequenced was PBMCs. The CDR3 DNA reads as TGTGCCAGCAGTTACTCGCGAGGGTTGGTTGGAAACACCATATATTTT. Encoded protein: CASSYSRGLVGNTIYF.